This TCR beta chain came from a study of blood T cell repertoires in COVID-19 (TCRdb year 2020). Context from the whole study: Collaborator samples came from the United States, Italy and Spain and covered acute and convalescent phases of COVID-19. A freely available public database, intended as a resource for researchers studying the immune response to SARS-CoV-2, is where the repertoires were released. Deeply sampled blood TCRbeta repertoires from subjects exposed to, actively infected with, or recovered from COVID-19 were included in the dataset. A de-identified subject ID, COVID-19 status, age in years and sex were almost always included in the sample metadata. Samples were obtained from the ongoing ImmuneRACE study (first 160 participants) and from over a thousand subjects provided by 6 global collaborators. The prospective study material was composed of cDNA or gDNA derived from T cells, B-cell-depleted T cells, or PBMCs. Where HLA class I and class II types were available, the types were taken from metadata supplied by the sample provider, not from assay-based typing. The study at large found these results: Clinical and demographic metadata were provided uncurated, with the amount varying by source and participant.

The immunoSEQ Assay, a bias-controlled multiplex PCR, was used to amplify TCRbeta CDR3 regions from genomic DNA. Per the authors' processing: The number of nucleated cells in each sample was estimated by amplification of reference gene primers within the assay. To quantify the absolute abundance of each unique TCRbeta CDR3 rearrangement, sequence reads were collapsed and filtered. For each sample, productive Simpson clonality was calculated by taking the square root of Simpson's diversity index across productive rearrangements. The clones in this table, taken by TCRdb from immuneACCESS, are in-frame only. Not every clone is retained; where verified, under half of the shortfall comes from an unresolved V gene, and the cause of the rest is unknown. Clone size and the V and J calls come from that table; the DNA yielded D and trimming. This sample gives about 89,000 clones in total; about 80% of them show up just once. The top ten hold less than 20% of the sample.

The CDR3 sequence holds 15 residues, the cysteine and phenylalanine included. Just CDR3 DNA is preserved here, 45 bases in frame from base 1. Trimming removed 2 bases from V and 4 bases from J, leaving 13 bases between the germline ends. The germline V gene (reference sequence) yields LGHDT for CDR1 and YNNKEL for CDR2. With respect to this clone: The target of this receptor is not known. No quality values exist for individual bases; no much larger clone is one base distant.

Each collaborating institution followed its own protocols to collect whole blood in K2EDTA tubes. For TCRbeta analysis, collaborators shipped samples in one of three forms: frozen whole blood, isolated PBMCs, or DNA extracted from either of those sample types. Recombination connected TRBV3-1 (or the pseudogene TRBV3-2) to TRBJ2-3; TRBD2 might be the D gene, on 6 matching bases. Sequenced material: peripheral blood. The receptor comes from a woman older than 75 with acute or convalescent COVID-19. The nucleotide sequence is TGTGCCAGCAGCCAATTAGCGGAGGGGCCAGATACGCAGTATTTT. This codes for CASSQLAEGPDTQYF.